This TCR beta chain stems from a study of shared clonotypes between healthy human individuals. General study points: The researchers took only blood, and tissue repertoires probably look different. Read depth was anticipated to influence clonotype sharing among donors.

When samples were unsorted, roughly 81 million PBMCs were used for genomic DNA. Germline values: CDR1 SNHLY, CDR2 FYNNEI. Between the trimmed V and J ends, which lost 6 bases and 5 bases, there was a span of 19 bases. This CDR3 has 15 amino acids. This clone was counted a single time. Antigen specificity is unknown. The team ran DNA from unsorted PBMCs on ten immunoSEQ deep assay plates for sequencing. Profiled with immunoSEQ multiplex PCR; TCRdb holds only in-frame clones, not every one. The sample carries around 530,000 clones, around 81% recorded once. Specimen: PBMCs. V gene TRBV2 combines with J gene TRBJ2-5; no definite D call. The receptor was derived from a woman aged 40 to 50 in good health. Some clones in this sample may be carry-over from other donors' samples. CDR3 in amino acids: CASSADKHGRETQYF. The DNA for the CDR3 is TGTGCCAGCAGCGCTGACAAGCACGGCCGTGAGACCCAGTACTTC. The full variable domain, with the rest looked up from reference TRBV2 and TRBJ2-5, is EPEVTQTPSHQVTQMGQEVILRCVPISNHLYFYWYRQILGQKVEFLVSFYNNEISEKSEIFDDQFSVERPDGSNFTLKIRSTKLEDSAMYFCASSADKHGRETQYFGPGTRLLVL.